In its sample, the clone carrying this T cell receptor (beta chain) was seen once. This sample was included in a study of blood T cell repertoires in COVID-19. Overall study: Material from acute and convalescent COVID-19 was sourced from the United States, Italy and Spain.

In the study's own analysis: Quantification of nucleated cells was approximated via reference gene primer amplification. Using immunoSEQ multiplex PCR, the repertoire was profiled, and TCRdb retains in-frame clones only, with some absent. V, J and clone size are those of that table, while D and trimming were read from the DNA. Counted here are roughly 70,000 clones, 91% occurring once; the ten biggest clones make up around 4.7%. With 4 bases removed from V and 3 bases from J, the gap between germline ends came to 14 bases. The CDR3 runs 14 residues. Germline V gene sequence: CDR1 SGHRS, CDR2 YFSETQ. The sequence was collected from a woman aged 55 to 70 with active COVID-19. This rearrangement joins TRBV5-1 to TRBJ2-7; D may be TRBD1 (5 bases). Sequenced input: peripheral blood. The CDR3 is CASSPEPQGYEQYF. CDR3 DNA: TGCGCCAGCAGCCCGGAACCTCAGGGCTACGAGCAGTACTTC.